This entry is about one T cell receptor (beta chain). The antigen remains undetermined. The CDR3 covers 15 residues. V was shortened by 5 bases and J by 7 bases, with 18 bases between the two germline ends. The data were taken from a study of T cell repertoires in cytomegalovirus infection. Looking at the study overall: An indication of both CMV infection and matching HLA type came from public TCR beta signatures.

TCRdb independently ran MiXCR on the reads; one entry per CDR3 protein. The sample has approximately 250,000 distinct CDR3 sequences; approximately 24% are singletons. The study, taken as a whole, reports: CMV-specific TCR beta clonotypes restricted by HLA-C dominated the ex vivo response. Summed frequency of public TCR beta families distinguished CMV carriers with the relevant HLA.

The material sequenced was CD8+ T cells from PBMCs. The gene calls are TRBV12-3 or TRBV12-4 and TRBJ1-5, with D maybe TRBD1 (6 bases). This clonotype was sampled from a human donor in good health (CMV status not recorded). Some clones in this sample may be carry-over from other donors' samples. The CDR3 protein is CASSAGAALMQPQHF. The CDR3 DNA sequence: TGTGCCAGCAGTGCGGGGGCAGCCCTGATGCAGCCCCAGCATTTT.